These 32 T cell receptor beta chains were sequenced from one sample in a study of blood T cell repertoires in COVID-19. Clones were read by immunoSEQ multiplex PCR, and TCRdb kept only the in-frame ones, dropping some. The sample has under 300,000 clones, about 88% seen once. Sequenced: peripheral blood. The origin of the receptors is a human donor with COVID-19, enrolled during active disease. The donor label of this sample is uncertain.

The gene calls are TRBV10-3 and TRBJ1-4; 7 bases line up with TRBD1. Germline CDR1 reads ENHRY; CDR2 reads SYGVKD. This CDR3 is built from 15 residues. The trim removed 5 bases at V and 4 bases at J, leaving 7 bases unmatched. The CDR3 loop is CAISLSTGSNEKLFF. CDR3 DNA: TGTGCCATCAGTTTATCGACAGGGAGTAATGAAAAACTGTTTTTT.

V gene TRBV28 combines with J gene TRBJ2-7; 10 bases are a match to TRBD2. J gave up 4 bases and V 10 bases, and 7 bases lay outside the gene matches. Per the germline V gene, CDR1 is MDHEN and CDR2 is SYDVKM. CDR3 length: 13 residues. CDR3 bases: TGTGCCACCGTGACTAGCGGGTGGTACGAGCAGTACTTC. Protein sequence: CATVTSGWYEQYF.

This clone was seen once. The chain is built from TRBV5-4 and TRBJ2-3; 12 positions agree with TRBD2. Germline V gene lookup returns CDR1 SGHNT and CDR2 YYREEE (reference sequence). CDR3 size: 14 residues. V trimming: 4 bases; J trimming: 6 bases; junction bases outside the gene matches: 3. CDR3 loop: CASSPSGRGDTQYF. In nucleotides, the CDR3 is TGTGCCAGCAGCCCTAGCGGGAGGGGGGATACGCAGTATTTT.

This clone was seen just once. The V gene is TRBV3-1 (or the pseudogene TRBV3-2), the J gene TRBJ1-4; unclear D gene. This CDR3 is 12 amino acids long. The germline CDR1 and CDR2 sequences are LGHDT and YNNKEL (reference sequence). V was pared by 4 bases and J by 11 bases, with 11 bases between. Here the CDR3 reads CASSRGDGKLFF. CDR3 nucleotide sequence: TGTGCCAGCAGCCGAGGCGACGGGAAACTGTTTTTT.

Here the CDR3 DNA reads TGTGCCAGCAGCCCACGGGGAAGGGGGGGTGATACGCAGTATTTT. Translated, it gives CASSPRGRGGDTQYF. This chain connects TRBV5-6 to TRBJ2-3, with D possibly TRBD2 on 7 matching bases. The length of the CDR3 is 15 residues. Looked up from germline, CDR1 is SGHDT and CDR2 is YYEEEE. The ends were cut back, 4 bases at V and 6 bases at J, with 18 bases in the middle.

The V call is TRBV18, the J call TRBJ2-7, with a weak D call TRBD2 (5 bases). CDR1 KGHSH and CDR2 LQKENI come from the germline V gene. The V end lost 2 bases, the J end lost 7 bases, and 18 bases lay between the germline ends. This CDR3 contains 15 residues. CDR3 amino acids: CASSPSRVASWEQYF. The CDR3 DNA reads as TGTGCCAGCTCACCATCGAGGGTCGCCTCGTGGGAGCAGTACTTC.

The rearrangement joins TRBV6-1 to TRBJ1-6; no reliable D call. This CDR3 region has 14 residues. Trimming took off 1 base at V and 10 bases at J, with 11 bases between the two ends. CDR1 and CDR2 from the germline V gene are MNHNS and SASEGT. CDR3: CASSEDDVGSPLHF. CDR3 bases: TGTGCCAGCAGTGAAGACGATGTTGGCTCACCCCTCCACTTT.

This chain joins TRBV2 and TRBJ1-3, with 7 bases that match TRBD1. Germline loops: CDR1 SNHLY, CDR2 FYNNEI. This CDR3 is built from 14 residues. Unmatched junction bases numbered 2, after V lost 4 bases and J lost 2 bases. In nucleotides, the CDR3 is TGTGCCAGCAGTGGACAGGGTACTGGAAACACCATATATTTT. Protein: CASSGQGTGNTIYF.

The genes are TRBV30 and TRBJ1-5; perhaps TRBD1 as D (5 bases). Looked up from germline, CDR1 is GTSNPN and CDR2 is SVGIG (reference sequence). This CDR3 has 15 residues. Trimming took off 3 bases at V and 0 bases at J, with 12 bases between the two ends. The CDR3 coding sequence is TGTGCCTGGAGCCAGGGTACTAATAGCAATCAGCCCCAGCATTTT. It translates to CAWSQGTNSNQPQHF. Combining the CDR3 with reference TRBV30 and TRBJ1-5 gives the whole variable domain SQTIHQWPATLVQPVGSPLSLECTVEGTSNPNLYWYRQAAGRGLQLLFYSVGIGQISSEVPQNLSASRPQDRQFILSSKKLLLSDSGFYLCAWSQGTNSNQPQHFGDGTRLSIL.

V and J are TRBV5-1 and TRBJ2-1; tentatively, D is TRBD2 (5 bases). CDR3 size: 14 residues. The germline V gene encodes CDR1 SGHRS and CDR2 YFSETQ. V dropped 0 bases and J dropped 9 bases, with 13 bases sitting between them. CDR3 amino acids: CASSLGTPRGEQFF. Here the CDR3 DNA reads TGCGCCAGCAGCTTGGGTACCCCCCGGGGTGAGCAGTTCTTC.

This chain joins TRBV9 and TRBJ1-3, with unresolved D. This CDR3 contains 16 residues. The germline V and J ends were trimmed by 0 bases and 0 bases, with 10 bases remaining between them. Germline V lookup: CDR1 SGDLS, CDR2 YYNGEE. CDR3 protein: CASSVGAASSGNTIYF. The CDR3 nucleotides read TGTGCCAGCAGCGTAGGCGCGGCTAGCTCTGGAAACACCATATATTTT.

V and J are TRBV13 and TRBJ2-1, with TRBD1 as a possible D gene (6 bases). The germline V gene has CDR1 PRHDT and CDR2 FYEKMQ (reference sequence). The CDR3 sequence is 14 residues long. Trimming removed 4 bases at V and 4 bases at J, with 11 bases between. In DNA, the CDR3 is TGTGCCAGCAGCTATATTACAGGGTACAATGAGCAGTTCTTC. This translates into CASSYITGYNEQFF.

The table lists this clone with a few counts. This chain connects TRBV7-2 to TRBJ1-5; D perhaps matches TRBD1 (6 bases). The length of the CDR3 is 14 residues. Germline CDR1 and CDR2: SGHTA and FQGNSA. V gave up 3 bases and J gave up 1 base, with 7 bases separating them. Here the CDR3 reads CASSFGQSNQPQHF. DNA of the CDR3: TGTGCCAGCAGCTTTGGACAGAGCAATCAGCCCCAGCATTTT.

The chain combines TRBV4-3 with TRBJ1-2; D remains unclear. The germline CDR1 and CDR2 sequences are LGHNA and YSLEER. Trimming took off 1 base at V and 4 bases at J, with 13 bases between the two ends. The CDR3 length is 15 residues. CDR3 loop: CASSQGGEAPYGYTF. The CDR3 region has the DNA TGCGCCAGCAGCCAAGGAGGTGAGGCCCCCTATGGCTACACCTTC.

About this clone itself: The sample has other DNA sequences that encode this CDR3 too. The CDR3 protein is CASSYSSGETEAFF. In DNA, the CDR3 is TGTGCCAGCAGTTACTCATCAGGGGAGACTGAAGCTTTCTTT. The rearrangement uses TRBV6-2 or TRBV6-3 and TRBJ1-1; D possibly corresponds to TRBD1 (6 bases). Germline lookup yields CDR1 MNHEY and CDR2 SVGEGT. The CDR3 totals 14 residues. The V end lost 0 bases, the J end lost 5 bases, and 10 bases lay between the germline ends.

This chain joins TRBV9 and TRBJ2-5, with 7 positions matching TRBD1. The CDR3 has 14 residues. Germline V lookup: CDR1 SGDLS, CDR2 YYNGEE. V shed 3 bases and J 5 bases; nucleotides not matched to a gene: 7. The CDR3 region is CASSARQGAETQYF. CDR3 coding DNA: TGTGCCAGCAGCGCCAGACAGGGCGCGGAGACCCAGTACTTC.

The gene calls are TRBV27 and TRBJ2-7, with 13 nucleotides matching TRBD2. The V gene's germline CDR1 is MNHEY and CDR2 SMNVEV (reference sequence). The CDR3 has 19 amino acids. The V gene end was trimmed by 6 bases and the J gene end by 0 bases; junction bases not matched to a gene: 14. This chain's CDR3 is CASRPTGTSGTILSYEQYF. CDR3 coding DNA: TGTGCCAGCAGGCCCACCGGGACTAGCGGGACCATACTCTCCTACGAGCAGTACTTC.

The rearrangement uses TRBV28 and TRBJ2-2; 7 nucleotides match TRBD1. V was clipped by 4 bases and J by 7 bases; unmatched bases: 9. Looked up from germline, CDR1 is MDHEN and CDR2 is SYDVKM. This CDR3 region has 15 residues. CDR3 amino acids: CASSSPGTVGGELFF. The CDR3 nucleotides read TGTGCCAGCAGTTCCCCAGGGACAGTCGGCGGGGAGCTGTTTTTT.

The chain links TRBV6-6 to TRBJ1-5; D remains unclear. CDR3 size: 14 residues. Germline V gene data show CDR1 as MNHNY and CDR2 as SVGAGI (reference sequence). The V and J ends lost 1 base and 7 bases respectively, with 11 bases between them. For the CDR3, the DNA is TGTGCCAGCAGTTACTTGCCGGGAGACCAGCCCCAGCATTTT. This gives the protein CASSYLPGDQPQHF.

The chain recombines TRBV7-2 with TRBJ2-5, with 8 bases fitting TRBD2. V dropped 2 bases and J dropped 4; count of bases not matched to a gene: 9. CDR1 SGHTA and CDR2 FQGNSA come from the germline V gene. This CDR3 has 16 amino acids. The CDR3 DNA sequence: TGTGCCAGCAGCTTACTCTTTGCGGGGGGCGGAGAGACCCAGTACTTC. Its translation: CASSLLFAGGGETQYF. The entire variable domain, with the rest obtained from reference TRBV7-2 and TRBJ2-5, is as follows: GAGVSQSPSNKVTEKGKDVELRCDPISGHTALYWYRQSLGQGLEFLIYFQGNSAPDKSGLPSDRFSAERTGGSVSTLTIQRTQQEDSAVYLCASSLLFAGGGETQYFGPGTRLLVL.

The genes are TRBV6-5 and TRBJ1-5; 12 nucleotides line up with TRBD1. V lost 6 bases, J lost 6 bases, and 6 bases stayed unmatched. The CDR3 is 15 amino acids. Germline loops: CDR1 MNHEY, CDR2 SVGAGI. The CDR3 reads CASSPGQGAIQPQHF. The CDR3 DNA reads TGTGCCAGCAGCCCGGGACAGGGGGCGATTCAGCCCCAGCATTTT.

This clone has only one observation. This chain links TRBV19 with TRBJ1-3; D call uncertain. This CDR3 has 12 amino acids. The germline CDR1 and CDR2 sequences are LNHDA and SQIVND (reference sequence). Trimming took off 5 bases at V and 4 bases at J, with 6 bases between the two ends. The CDR3 coding sequence is TGTGCCAGTAGTGGCAGAGGAAACACCATATATTTT. Residues: CASSGRGNTIYF.

The V gene is TRBV28, the J gene TRBJ1-2; D remains ambiguous. Between the trimmed V and J ends, which lost 2 bases and 4 bases, there was a span of 5 bases. The CDR3 sequence is 12 residues long. Per the germline V gene, CDR1 is MDHEN and CDR2 is SYDVKM. As DNA, the CDR3 is TGTGCCAGCAGTTTAGCCAGCTATGGCTACACCTTC. Protein: CASSLASYGYTF.

This chain uses TRBV6-2 or TRBV6-3 with TRBJ2-5; TRBD2 matches 7 bases. Germline V gene lookup returns CDR1 MNHEY and CDR2 SVGEGT. Losses at the gene ends were 2 bases for V and 5 bases for J; bases not matched to a gene: 8. The CDR3 runs to 15 residues. CDR3 nucleotide sequence: TGTGCCAGCAGTTACGCGGCGGGAGTGGGGGAGACCCAGTACTTC. It yields the protein CASSYAAGVGETQYF.

DNA for the CDR3: TGTGCCAGCAGTTTATCTGCGGGGAGCTCCTATAATTCACCCCTCCACTTT. This sequence encodes CASSLSAGSSYNSPLHF. The chain uses TRBV27 and TRBJ1-6; D not resolved. V was cut by 0 bases and J by 0 bases, with 9 bases left in between. Per germline, CDR1 MNHEY and CDR2 SMNVEV (reference sequence). The CDR3 spans 17 residues.

This clone was detected only a few times. The CDR3 region is CASSPIGGMNTEAFF. CDR3 bases: TGTGCCAGCAGCCCTATTGGAGGGATGAACACTGAAGCTTTCTTT. This chain uses TRBV5-4 with TRBJ1-1; no clear D gene. The germline gives CDR1 SGHNT, CDR2 YYREEE (reference sequence). Trimming removed 4 bases at V and 0 bases at J, with 13 bases between. This CDR3 comprises 15 residues.

The sample holds one count of this clone. The gene calls are TRBV9 and TRBJ2-1, with 7 bases lining up with TRBD2. Germline V gives CDR1 SGDLS, CDR2 YYNGEE. Germline trimming cut 4 bases from V and 2 bases from J; bases unmatched to any gene: 6. The CDR3 spans 15 residues. The CDR3 DNA reads as TGTGCCAGCAGCTCCGCTAGCGGAACCTACAATGAGCAGTTCTTC. This codes for CASSSASGTYNEQFF.

The J gene is TRBJ1-1, the V gene TRBV5-1, with 9 bases identical to TRBD1. The CDR3 has 16 residues. After removal of 4 bases from V and 6 bases from J, the junction contained 13 bases not matched to a gene. The germline V gene encodes CDR1 SGHRS and CDR2 YFSETQ. CDR3 sequence (DNA): TGCGCCAGCAGCCAAACCCCCCGGGACAGGGTCCCTGAAGCTTTCTTT. Translated: CASSQTPRDRVPEAFF.

The chain joins TRBV5-1 to TRBJ2-3, with TRBD2 identical over 10 bases. The germline V gene encodes CDR1 SGHRS and CDR2 YFSETQ. CDR3 length: 16 amino acids. J was trimmed by 4 bases and V by 8 bases; bases with no gene match: 13. CDR3 amino acids: CASSPPSGSGADTQYF. CDR3 bases: TGCGCCAGTTCACCCCCTAGCGGGAGTGGGGCAGATACGCAGTATTTT. Full variable domain (remainder filled in from reference TRBV5-1 and TRBJ2-3): KAGVTQTPRYLIKTRGQQVTLSCSPISGHRSVSWYQQTPGQGLQFLFEYFSETQRNKGNFPGRFSGRQFSNSRSEMNVSTLELGDSALYLCASSPPSGSGADTQYFGPGTRLTVL.

The chain links TRBV7-8 to TRBJ2-1, with D perhaps TRBD2 (6 bases). V dropped 5 bases and J dropped 4 bases, with 15 bases sitting between them. The germline CDR1 and CDR2 sequences are SGHVS and FQNEAQ. The CDR3 is 15 residues long. CDR3 sequence: CASSPDGGRYNEQFF. As DNA, the CDR3 is TGTGCCAGCAGCCCTGACGGGGGAAGGTACAATGAGCAGTTCTTC.

The V gene is TRBV6-6, the J gene TRBJ2-7; weak D call: TRBD1 (7 bases). The germline gives CDR1 MNHNY, CDR2 SVGAGI (reference sequence). Trimming took 7 bases from V and 0 from J, leaving 16 bases between them. CDR3 size: 15 residues. CDR3 protein: CASTPPGGGSYEQYF. CDR3 DNA: TGTGCCAGCACCCCCCCAGGGGGAGGCTCCTACGAGCAGTACTTC.

Only one count was recorded for this clone. The chain couples TRBV28 to TRBJ2-1; 8 nucleotides align to TRBD2. Germline CDR1 reads MDHEN; CDR2 reads SYDVKM. The length of the CDR3 is 15 residues. Trimming at V came to 7 bases and at J to 7 bases, leaving 12 bases not matched to a gene. CDR3 sequence: CASTERAGGVNEQFF. The CDR3, as DNA: TGTGCCAGCACCGAAAGGGCCGGGGGGGTGAATGAGCAGTTCTTC.